The clone carrying this TCR beta chain was counted once. What it binds is unknown. This sample is drawn from a study of beta chain features in type 1 diabetes. At the level of the study: Patients and healthy donors were similar in age, gender and cell yields. The examined sorted cells totaled fewer than 140 million across samples. Whole-study results and caveats: There was a moderate but significant shortening of TCRB CDR3s in all four CD4+ subsets of Type 1 diabetes patients. VDJ junctions in type 1 diabetes patients carried more deletions and fewer insertions.

CD45RO/CCR7/CD25/CD127/CD95/CD27 separated CD4+ naive, central memory, regulatory and stem cell-like memory cells by sorting. Trimming took 3 bases from V and 4 from J, leaving 6 bases between them. The CDR3 consists of 12 residues. The germline V gene has CDR1 SGHNT and CDR2 YYREEE (reference sequence). The sequenced template was cDNA made from the entire isolated RNA. Some clones are missing from TCRdb's copy, which holds only in-frame ones; the method was immunoSEQ multiplex PCR. The data show 150,000 to 200,000 clones, around 7.9% seen once. Input material: central memory CD4+ T cells from blood. This receptor was obtained from a man between 18 and 35 years old with type 1 diabetes. The chain joins TRBV5-4 to TRBJ2-3; a weak D match, TRBD2 (5 bases). CDR3 sequence: CASSSGADTQYF. The DNA for the CDR3 is TGTGCCAGCAGCTCCGGGGCAGATACGCAGTATTTT.